Listed below are T cell receptor beta chains from one sample, sequenced in a study of cytomegalovirus exposure and HLA in healthy donors. Sequenced by immunoSEQ multiplex PCR; TCRdb stores in-frame clones only, minus some. The table records about 140,000 clones, 73% of them present only once. The sample consisted of PBMCs. The source of these receptors is a woman in her 40s in good health and CMV-seronegative. Both conserved end residues are part of each CDR3. The D gene is left open where the match is weak. A clone size is listed for some rows: how often the clone was seen (once, few, many), or a class if it is expanded.

CDR3aa	CDR3nt	v_gene	abundance	j_gene	d_gene
CATMMTYNSPLHF	TGTGCCACCATGATGACTTATAATTCACCCCTCCACTTT	TRBV15	-	TRBJ1-6	-
CASSLGGGLSYEQYF	TGTGCCAGCAGCTTAGGCGGGGGGCTCTCCTACGAGCAGTACTTC	TRBV7-9	-	TRBJ2-7	TRBD2
CASSPDRESGYTF	TGCGCCAGCAGCCCGGACAGGGAAAGTGGCTACACCTTC	TRBV5-1	once	TRBJ1-2	TRBD1
CASGPMIRGVGTGELFF	TGTGCCAGCGGCCCCATGATCAGGGGAGTGGGCACCGGGGAGCTGTTTTTT	TRBV9	-	TRBJ2-2	-
CATSRRRRDRGASTNEKLFF	TGTGCCACCAGCAGACGCAGGAGGGACAGGGGGGCCTCAACTAATGAAAAACTGTTTTTT	TRBV15	-	TRBJ1-4	TRBD1
CASSLGTGRSRGYTF	TGTGCCAGCAGCCTAGGGACAGGGAGGTCGCGTGGCTACACCTTC	TRBV5-6	few	TRBJ1-2	TRBD1
CASSVDGGSSYNEQFF	TGTGCCAGCAGCGTAGACGGGGGAAGTTCCTACAATGAGCAGTTCTTC	TRBV9	-	TRBJ2-1	-
CASSHFTDRGSEKLFF	TGTGCCAGCAGCCATTTCACGGACAGGGGAAGTGAAAAACTGTTTTTT	TRBV7-9	-	TRBJ1-4	TRBD1
CASIGTGRGDEQFF	TGTGCCAGCATCGGGACAGGGAGAGGGGATGAGCAGTTCTTC	TRBV27	-	TRBJ2-1	TRBD1
CASSLSANYGYTF	TGCGCCAGCAGCTTGTCAGCTAACTATGGCTACACCTTC	TRBV5-1	-	TRBJ1-2	-
CASSLGYGIDEQYF	TGTGCCAGTAGCCTTGGATACGGGATCGACGAGCAGTACTTC	TRBV19	-	TRBJ2-7	-
CASSLDRAGNTEAFF	TGTGCCAGCAGTCTCGACAGGGCGGGGAACACTGAAGCTTTCTTT	TRBV5-4	-	TRBJ1-1	TRBD1
CSVAQPQGNTIYF	TGCAGCGTTGCCCAACCACAAGGAAACACCATATATTTT	TRBV29-1	-	TRBJ1-3	-
CASRLGQGSYSNQPQHF	TGTGCCAGCAGACTAGGACAGGGATCATATAGCAATCAGCCCCAGCATTTT	TRBV28	once	TRBJ1-5	TRBD1
CASRETKRGDTGELFF	TGTGCCAGTAGAGAGACTAAACGGGGGGACACCGGGGAGCTGTTTTTT	TRBV19	-	TRBJ2-2	TRBD2
CASSPDRYTEAFF	TGTGCCAGCTCACCTGACAGGTACACTGAAGCTTTCTTT	TRBV18	once	TRBJ1-1	-
CASSSPGRGGKNEQFF	TGTGCCAGCAGCTCCCCCGGGCGGGGGGGTAAAAATGAGCAGTTCTTC	TRBV7-6	-	TRBJ2-1	TRBD2
CASSEWRGATNEKLFF	TGTGCCAGCAGTGAATGGCGGGGGGCAACTAATGAAAAACTGTTTTTT	TRBV6-1	few	TRBJ1-4	-
CASTLGTGQVGKTQYF	TGTGCCAGCACCTTGGGGACAGGCCAAGTGGGAAAGACCCAGTACTTC	TRBV6-6	-	TRBJ2-5	TRBD1
CASSSRGTIDTQYF	TGTGCCAGCAGCTCGCGGGGGACGATAGATACGCAGTATTTT	TRBV28	few	TRBJ2-3	TRBD2
CASSPGLGRIHEQFF	TGTGCCAGCAGTCCAGGTCTAGGGAGGATACATGAGCAGTTCTTC	TRBV25-1	once	TRBJ2-1	-
CASSPRVGTEAFF	TGTGCCAGCAGTCCCCGGGTGGGCACTGAAGCTTTCTTT	TRBV6-6	-	TRBJ1-1	-
CASTSPGTNEQYF	TGTGCCAGTACCTCACCCGGGACTAACGAGCAGTACTTC	TRBV6-1	-	TRBJ2-7	TRBD2
CASSPVTERTEAFF	TGTGCCAGCAGCCCGGTGACTGAGCGCACTGAAGCTTTCTTT	TRBV7-9	-	TRBJ1-1	-
CASSLEGLDEKLFF	TGCGCCAGCAGCTTGGAGGGGTTAGATGAAAAACTGTTTTTT	TRBV5-1	-	TRBJ1-4	-
CASSWGRDTEAFF	TGTGCCAGTAGTTGGGGGAGGGACACTGAAGCTTTCTTT	TRBV19	-	TRBJ1-1	-
CASSFGTSAHNEQFF	TGTGCCAGCAGTTTCGGGACTAGCGCGCACAATGAGCAGTTCTTC	TRBV28	-	TRBJ2-1	TRBD2
CASSTSGGNQETQYF	TGTGCCAGCAGTACTAGCGGGGGAAACCAAGAGACCCAGTACTTC	TRBV27	-	TRBJ2-5	TRBD2